The 23 T cell receptor beta chains given below trace back to one sample, sequenced in a study of OX40 agonist ivuxolimab in advanced cancers. Produced via immunoSEQ multiplex PCR; TCRdb's table is partial and in-frame only. The table lists roughly 86,000 clones, around 90% of them singletons, with 0.4% to 0.55% in the top ten. The material was CD4+ or CD8+ T cells sorted from blood, obtained in a trial of the OX40 agonist ivuxolimab. The receptors originated from an adult with an advanced solid tumor such as melanoma, head and neck, liver or kidney cancer.

The rearrangement uses TRBV28 and TRBJ1-2, with 8 nucleotides matching TRBD1. This CDR3 is built from 14 residues. V shed 5 bases, J shed 2 bases, and the junction held 4 bases outside the gene matches. Germline lookup yields CDR1 MDHEN and CDR2 SYDVKM. DNA for the CDR3: TGTGCCAGCAGTGATCGGACAGGGAACTATGGCTACACCTTC. Its protein product is CASSDRTGNYGYTF.

V usage is TRBV30 and J usage is TRBJ2-7; no reliable D call. Per germline, CDR1 GTSNPN and CDR2 SVGIG (reference sequence). The V and J ends lost 0 bases and 5 bases respectively, with 5 bases between them. The CDR3 length is 11 residues. CDR3 amino acids: CAWSVRHEQYF. CDR3 DNA: TGTGCCTGGAGTGTACGGCACGAGCAGTACTTC.

The table lists this clone with a count of one. An end of the junction does not agree with germline; a read error may underlie this. The chain is built from TRBV19 and TRBJ2-7; 7 bases match TRBD1. The CDR3 consists of 14 residues. Germline CDR1 is LNHDA and CDR2 is SQIVND (reference sequence). The CDR3, as DNA: TGTGCCAGTAGTATAGTTTGGGACAGCTACGAGCGGTACTTC. Residues: CASSIVWDSYERYF.

The chain is built from TRBV28 and TRBJ2-7, with TRBD1 matching over 7 bases. V shed 5 bases and J 4 bases; nucleotides not matched to a gene: 8. Germline V gives CDR1 MDHEN, CDR2 SYDVKM. This CDR3 is 14 amino acids long. DNA for the CDR3: TGTGCCAGCAGTATAGGGGGCGCAGAATACGAGCAGTACTTC. The encoded protein is CASSIGGAEYEQYF. Full variable domain (outside the CDR3, taken from reference TRBV28 and TRBJ2-7): DVKVTQSSRYLVKRTGEKVFLECVQDMDHENMFWYRQDPGLGLRLIYFSYDVKMKEKGDIPEGYSVSREKKERFSLILESASTNQTSMYLCASSIGGAEYEQYFGPGTRLTVT.

The V call is TRBV5-1, the J call TRBJ2-2, with a weak D call TRBD1 (5 bases). The CDR3 has 13 amino acids. The V gene lost 6 bases and the J gene lost 5 bases, with 11 bases spanning the gap. Per the germline V gene, CDR1 is SGHRS and CDR2 is YFSETQ. CDR3 in amino acids: CASTRVLTGELFF. CDR3 coding DNA: TGCGCCAGCACCAGGGTGCTGACCGGGGAGCTGTTTTTT. The full variable domain, rest sourced from reference TRBV5-1 and TRBJ2-2, is KAGVTQTPRYLIKTRGQQVTLSCSPISGHRSVSWYQQTPGQGLQFLFEYFSETQRNKGNFPGRFSGRQFSNSRSEMNVSTLELGDSALYLCASTRVLTGELFFGEGSRLTVL.

V and J are TRBV6-1 and TRBJ1-2; D is unresolved. The CDR3 has 13 residues. Trimming removed 1 base from V and 5 bases from J, with 8 bases in between. Germline loops: CDR1 MNHNS, CDR2 SASEGT. CDR3 sequence (DNA): TGTGCCAGCAGTGAAGTAACAGCTTATGGCTACACCTTC. Translated, it gives CASSEVTAYGYTF.

This clone showed up just once. The chain links TRBV28 to TRBJ1-2; 7 bases are a match to TRBD1. Losses at the gene ends were 6 bases for V and 5 bases for J; bases not matched to a gene: 6. Germline assignment: CDR1 MDHEN and CDR2 SYDVKM. The CDR3 is 13 residues long. CDR3 in amino acids: CASSPQGMYGYTF. The DNA of the CDR3 is TGTGCCAGCAGCCCACAGGGGATGTATGGCTACACCTTC.

This clone has a single count. J is TRBJ1-6 and V is TRBV27; 7 bases agree with TRBD1. CDR1 is MNHEY, CDR2 SMNVEV, per germline (reference sequence). V lost 5 bases, J lost 7 bases, and 11 bases stayed unmatched. CDR3 length equals 16 residues. CDR3 residues: CASSPLDRVVNSPLHF. The CDR3 region has the DNA TGTGCCAGCAGTCCCCTCGACAGGGTGGTAAATTCACCCCTCCACTTT.

The chain employs TRBV11-2 and TRBJ2-1, with TRBD2 matching over 12 bases. This CDR3 region has 14 residues. The V segment lost 0 bases and the J segment 16 bases; nucleotides outside the gene matches: 7. Germline V lookup: CDR1 SGHAT, CDR2 FQNNGV. CDR3 DNA: TGTGCCAGCAGCTTAGATGACGGGACTAGCGGGCGTTTCTTC. Protein sequence: CASSLDDGTSGRFF.

The chain carries TRBV11-2 and TRBJ1-2; 7 bases agree with TRBD1. CDR3 length: 14 amino acids. Germline V gene sequence: CDR1 SGHAT, CDR2 FQNNGV. The V segment lost 3 bases and the J segment 1 base; nucleotides outside the gene matches: 2. The CDR3 here is CASSFGTDNYGYTF. The DNA for the CDR3 is TGTGCCAGCAGCTTCGGGACAGATAACTATGGCTACACCTTC.

CDR3 protein: CASSSGLAGEEDTQYF. CDR3 bases: TGTGCCAGTAGTTCGGGACTAGCGGGAGAAGAAGATACGCAGTATTTT. The gene calls are TRBV19 and TRBJ2-3; 14 bases match TRBD2. The CDR3 extends over 16 amino acids. Per the germline V gene, CDR1 is LNHDA and CDR2 is SQIVND (reference sequence). J lost 5 bases, V lost 5 bases, and 6 bases had no gene match.

This chain connects TRBV30 to TRBJ1-2; tentative D call: TRBD1 (6 bases). Per the germline V gene, CDR1 is GTSNPN and CDR2 is SVGIG (reference sequence). CDR3 length: 13 residues. V gave up 0 bases and J gave up 2 bases, with 7 bases separating them. The CDR3 loop reads CAWSVGTNYGYTF. The CDR3 coding sequence is TGTGCCTGGAGTGTAGGGACAAACTATGGCTACACCTTC.

The chain uses TRBV4-1 and TRBJ1-2; 8 nucleotides line up with TRBD1. The CDR3 totals 15 residues. V gave up 4 bases and J gave up 3 bases; unmatched junction bases: 7. The germline V gene encodes CDR1 MGHRA and CDR2 YSYEKL. The chain's CDR3 is CASSLETGEDYGYTF. The CDR3 nucleotides read TGCGCCAGCAGCCTAGAGACAGGGGAGGACTATGGCTACACCTTC.

This sequence joins TRBV9 and TRBJ2-7; 15 nucleotides align to TRBD2. V dropped 4 bases and J dropped 3; count of bases not matched to a gene: 8. Per the germline V gene, CDR1 is SGDLS and CDR2 is YYNGEE. The CDR3 is 17 residues long. Written as DNA, the CDR3 is TGTGCCAGCAGCCGGGGACTAGCGGGGGGCTCCGACTACGAGCAGTACTTC. Amino acids: CASSRGLAGGSDYEQYF. Combining the CDR3 with reference TRBV9 and TRBJ2-7 gives the whole variable domain DSGVTQTPKHLITATGQRVTLRCSPRSGDLSVYWYQQSLDQGLQFLIQYYNGEERAKGNILERFSAQQFPDLHSELNLSSLELGDSALYFCASSRGLAGGSDYEQYFGPGTRLTVT.

The V and J genes are TRBV28 and TRBJ1-2; the D is unclear. The CDR3 extends over 13 amino acids. In germline, CDR1 is MDHEN, CDR2 SYDVKM. Between the trimmed V and J ends, which lost 6 bases and 0 bases, there was a span of 8 bases. The CDR3 DNA is TGTGCCAGCAGAATAAGTACTAACTATGGCTACACCTTC. This gives the protein CASRISTNYGYTF.

The chain joins TRBV18 to TRBJ1-1, with TRBD1 as a possible D gene (6 bases). Per the germline V gene, CDR1 is KGHSH and CDR2 is LQKENI. V was cut by 4 bases and J by 1 base, with 13 bases left in between. CDR3 length: 15 amino acids. The CDR3 spells CASSREQGANTEAFF. The CDR3 coding sequence is TGTGCCAGCTCACGGGAACAGGGCGCGAACACTGAAGCTTTCTTT.

The rearrangement uses TRBV10-3 and TRBJ1-1; 8 bases are a match to TRBD1. V dropped 3 bases and J dropped 12; count of bases not matched to a gene: 9. The CDR3 has 13 residues. Germline V gene lookup returns CDR1 ENHRY and CDR2 SYGVKD. The CDR3 DNA reads as TGTGCCATCAGTGAAGGACAGGGAGGGTTTCCTTTCTTT. The encoded protein is CAISEGQGGFPFF.

This chain uses TRBV7-9 with TRBJ2-1; 9 nucleotides agree with TRBD1. Unmatched junction bases numbered 7, after V lost 5 bases and J lost 5 bases. The CDR3 sequence is 15 residues long. The V gene's germline CDR1 is SEHNR and CDR2 FQNEAQ (reference sequence). In nucleotides, the CDR3 is TGTGCCAGCAGCCTCGGGACAGGGCAGGACAATGAGCAGTTCTTC. It translates to CASSLGTGQDNEQFF.

This clone appeared a single time. V is TRBV7-3 and J is TRBJ2-1; 9 positions match TRBD2. This CDR3 region has 15 residues. V was clipped by 5 bases and J by 5 bases; unmatched bases: 7. CDR1 SGHTA and CDR2 FQGTGA come from the germline V gene. CDR3 bases: TGTGCCAGCAGCATTAGCGGGGGTACCAACAATGAGCAGTTCTTC. Translation: CASSISGGTNNEQFF.

This clone was observed a single time. This chain joins TRBV6-1 and TRBJ2-5; 7 positions match TRBD2. This CDR3 is built from 13 residues. With V trimmed by 10 bases and J by 1 base, 6 bases remained unmatched. The germline V gene has CDR1 MNHNS and CDR2 SASEGT. CDR3 nucleotides: TGTGCCAACGCTGGCGGGGGCCAAGAGACCCAGTACTTC. Translated, it gives CANAGGGQETQYF.

J is TRBJ2-3 and V is TRBV5-1, with 7 positions matching TRBD1. Germline V CDR1 and CDR2: SGHRS, YFSETQ. This CDR3 comprises 17 residues. Losses at the gene ends were 3 bases for V and 5 bases for J; bases not matched to a gene: 15. The CDR3 loop is CASSWRVDRTSGDTQYF. The CDR3 region has the DNA TGCGCCAGCAGCTGGAGAGTGGACAGGACCTCGGGAGATACGCAGTATTTT.

The chain has TRBV7-2 and TRBJ2-2; 9 positions agree with TRBD1. V was pared by 1 base and J by 8 bases, with 8 bases of the junction left unmatched. Germline V gives CDR1 SGHTA, CDR2 FQGNSA. This CDR3 has 16 amino acids. DNA for the CDR3: TGTGCCAGCAGCTTAGGGGACAGGGTGGGTGTAGGGGAGCTGTTTTTT. This sequence encodes CASSLGDRVGVGELFF. Filled out from reference TRBV7-2 and TRBJ2-2, the complete variable domain reads GAGVSQSPSNKVTEKGKDVELRCDPISGHTALYWYRQSLGQGLEFLIYFQGNSAPDKSGLPSDRFSAERTGGSVSTLTIQRTQQEDSAVYLCASSLGDRVGVGELFFGEGSRLTVL.

This chain joins TRBV10-3 and TRBJ2-7; no clear D gene. V lost 3 bases, J lost 4 bases, and 10 bases lay in between. CDR1 ENHRY and CDR2 SYGVKD come from the germline V gene. The CDR3 is 13 amino acids. The DNA of the CDR3 is TGTGCCATCAGTGACGAGTTCTGGTACGAGCAGTACTTC. Its protein is CAISDEFWYEQYF.